This entry concerns a single T cell receptor beta chain. This clonotype turned up a few times. Its recognized antigen is unknown. Base qualities are not provided; no much larger clone lies one nucleotide away. The data were taken from a study of early T cells in non-severe SARS-CoV-2 infection (dated by TCRdb to 2020 to 2022). As for the study more broadly: Because TCR sequencing relied on bulk RNA taken from unsorted whole blood, pairing of alpha and beta chains was not possible.

The library was built by means of 5' RACE. The sequencing machine was a NextSeq 500. To correct for sequencing error and PCR bias, the TCR library protocol tagged individual cDNA molecules with unique molecular identifiers. Both TCR alpha and beta chains were sequenced, and tight co-correlation was observed between alpha and beta sequence abundances in each sample. The authors' analysis ran thus. Decombinator V4 was used to perform V gene, J gene and CDR3 annotation of TCR sequences. Expanded TCRs were defined as changing significantly between any two time points under a Poisson model with p below 0.0001. Abundances of TCRs were expressed as counts per million after normalisation to the total number of TCRs sequenced in each sample. MAIT TCRs were defined by TRAV1-2 paired with TRAJ12, TRAJ20 or TRAJ33, and iNKT TCRs by TRAV10 paired with TRAJ18. VDJdb, accessed on 1 November 2021, was searched for TCRs annotated for CMV, EBV and SARS-CoV-2, and TCRs annotated for more than one antigen were excluded. TCRdb reran the public reads through fastp at Q25 and MiXCR, keeping productive beta chains. Rows with a matching CDR3 protein are joined into one entry that keeps the most common DNA and genes. The V and J calls follow TCRdb's processing rather than the paper's. The sample table contains 50,000 or so distinct CDR3 sequences; only one count was recorded for more than 9.5% of them. The top ten hold 10% of the sample.

This was a case-control study nested in a cohort of healthcare workers in London, UK, who had nasopharyngeal swab PCR tests and blood samples taken every week. Healthcare workers were enrolled in the week of the UK lockdown, from 23 to 31 March 2020, and were followed every week for up to 16 weeks. The investigation overall reported the following: VDJdb matching was skewed toward anti-spike CD8 responses and likely underestimated virus-specific expansions, missing private and CD4 specificities.

The germline V gene yields MGHRA for CDR1 and YSYEKL for CDR2. The CDR3 runs 13 residues from the cysteine to the phenylalanine. The DNA shown is the 39-base CDR3, in frame from base 1. Trimming takes 4 bases from V and 11 bases from J, and the germline ends sit 12 bases apart. The sequence was collected from an adult who was a healthcare worker with PCR-confirmed SARS-CoV-2 infection or an uninfected control (not recorded which). Sequenced material: whole blood. The rearrangement joined TRBV4-1 to TRBJ1-6; 5 matching bases give a weak D call of TRBD1. The CDR3 amino acid sequence is: CASSLTVTTPLHF. The nucleotides read TGCGCCAGCAGCCTGACAGTCACGACACCCCTCCACTTT.